This TCR beta chain is drawn from a study of spatial heterogeneity in lung cancer. Trimming took 4 bases from V and 6 from J; bases not matched to a gene: 15. Germline values: CDR1 DFQATT, CDR2 SNEGSKA (reference sequence). This CDR3 has 16 residues. Indicated time point: sample taken at primary tumor resection. Unsorted samples of tumor, nontumor lung or frozen PBMC had their whole RNA sequenced. This clonotype was detected ten times or more. TCRdb passed the 5' RACE reads through MiXCR, listing each CDR3 protein once. The table shows roughly 79,000 distinct CDR3 sequences, with 10% to 15% occurring only once.

The sample consisted of PBMCs, taken at surgery. V and J are TRBV20-1 and TRBJ2-7, with 10 positions matching TRBD2. The origin of this receptor is a male donor with early-stage non-small cell lung cancer. Here the CDR3 reads CSANDNSRTSGSEQYF. The DNA for the CDR3 is TGCAGTGCTAACGATAATTCCAGGACTAGCGGATCCGAGCAGTACTTC.